Described below is a single T cell receptor beta chain sequence and its context. The CDR3 is 13 amino acids. The ends were cut back, 3 bases at V and 3 bases at J, with 9 bases in the middle. Germline CDR1 and CDR2: LNHDA and SQIVND (reference sequence). This sample is part of a study of T cell changes during pregnancy in multiple sclerosis. The repertoire was sequenced with immunoSEQ multiplex PCR; TCRdb's copy has only in-frame clones and lacks some. The top ten hold 0.44% of the sample, which has under 150,000 clones, 96% seen once. The TCR sequence derives from a female donor with multiple sclerosis, enrolled in a pregnancy study. The sample in question was peripheral blood, obtained after pregnancy. The chain links TRBV19 to TRBJ2-7; D may be TRBD1 (5 bases). CDR3 in DNA: TGTGCCAGTAGTATTGGACACCTCTACGAGCAGTACTTC. Amino acid sequence: CASSIGHLYEQYF. The variable domain in full, completed from reference TRBV19 and TRBJ2-7, reads DGGITQSPKYLFRKEGQNVTLSCEQNLNHDAMYWYRQDPGQGLRLIYYSQIVNDFQKGDIAEGYSVSREKKESFPLTVTSAQKNPTAFYLCASSIGHLYEQYFGPGTRLTVT.